Listed below are T cell receptor beta chains from one sample, sequenced in a study of cytomegalovirus exposure and HLA in healthy donors. Only in-frame clones appear in the TCRdb table, and some are missing; sequencing was by immunoSEQ multiplex PCR. The sample shows approximately 290,000 clones, about 80% of them seen only once. Sequencing input: PBMCs. Every receptor here comes from a girl aged 2-15 years in good health and CMV-seronegative. The CDR3 runs from the conserved cysteine through the conserved F or W. The D gene is left open where the match is weak.

V	D	length	J	CDR3
TRBV5-6	NA	14	TRBJ2-7	CASSFEPGSYEQYF
TRBV30	TRBD2	14	TRBJ2-7	CAWTRGTGSYEQYF
TRBV28	TRBD1	16	TRBJ2-7	CASSTTGTGNGNEQYF
TRBV7-6	NA	14	TRBJ2-3	CASSFRTLGDTQYF
TRBV19	NA	18	TRBJ1-2	CASSIVGGTSGGAGGYTF
TRBV4-1	NA	15	TRBJ1-2	CASSQSEGAFAGYTF
TRBV7-2	TRBD1	13	NA	CASSLNQGDEQYF
TRBV13	NA	14	TRBJ2-3	CASNLAGSTDTQYF
TRBV6-5	TRBD1	14	TRBJ1-1	CASSYGQGDTEAFF
TRBV18	TRBD2	15	TRBJ2-7	CASSPGLAVTYEQYF
TRBV5-5	TRBD1	14	TRBJ2-3	CASSRTGGTDTQYF
TRBV30	NA	13	TRBJ1-2	CAWSVRANYGYTF
TRBV13	NA	14	TRBJ2-1	CASSLKRAYNEQFF